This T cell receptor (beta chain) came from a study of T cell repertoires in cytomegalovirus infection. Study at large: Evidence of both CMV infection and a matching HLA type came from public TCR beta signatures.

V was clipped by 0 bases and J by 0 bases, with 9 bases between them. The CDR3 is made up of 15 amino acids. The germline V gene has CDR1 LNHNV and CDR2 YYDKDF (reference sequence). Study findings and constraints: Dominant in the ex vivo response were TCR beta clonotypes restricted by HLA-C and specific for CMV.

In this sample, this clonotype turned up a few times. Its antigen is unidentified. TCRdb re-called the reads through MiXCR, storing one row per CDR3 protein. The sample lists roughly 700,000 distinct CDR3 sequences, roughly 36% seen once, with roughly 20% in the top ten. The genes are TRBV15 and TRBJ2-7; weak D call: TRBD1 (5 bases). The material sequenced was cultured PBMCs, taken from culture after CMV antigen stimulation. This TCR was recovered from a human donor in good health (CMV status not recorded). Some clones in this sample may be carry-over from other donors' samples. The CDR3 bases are TGTGCCACCAGCAGAGAGACAGTTAGCTCCTACGAGCAGTACTTC. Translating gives CATSRETVSSYEQYF.